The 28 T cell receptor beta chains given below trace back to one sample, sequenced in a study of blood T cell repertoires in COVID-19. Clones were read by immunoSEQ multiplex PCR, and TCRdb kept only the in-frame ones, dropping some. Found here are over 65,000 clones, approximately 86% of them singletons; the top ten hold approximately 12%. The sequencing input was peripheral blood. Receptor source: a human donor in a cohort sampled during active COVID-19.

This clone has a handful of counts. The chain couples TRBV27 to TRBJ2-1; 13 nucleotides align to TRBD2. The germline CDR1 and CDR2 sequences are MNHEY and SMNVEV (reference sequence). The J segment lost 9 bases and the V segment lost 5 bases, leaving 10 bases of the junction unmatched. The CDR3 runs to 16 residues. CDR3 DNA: TGTGCCAGCAGTCCCACCACTAGCGGGGGGGGACTTGAGCAGTTCTTC. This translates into CASSPTTSGGGLEQFF.

In DNA form, the CDR3 reads TGCGCCAGCAGCTTGGACCACAGGGGCCAATATAATTCACCCCTCCACTTT. Translated: CASSLDHRGQYNSPLHF. The chain couples TRBV5-1 to TRBJ1-6, with 7 nucleotides matching TRBD1. The CDR3 is 17 amino acids. Looked up from germline, CDR1 is SGHRS and CDR2 is YFSETQ. J was trimmed by 4 bases and V by 0 bases; bases with no gene match: 7. The variable domain in full, with the rest retrieved from reference TRBV5-1 and TRBJ1-6, is KAGVTQTPRYLIKTRGQQVTLSCSPISGHRSVSWYQQTPGQGLQFLFEYFSETQRNKGNFPGRFSGRQFSNSRSEMNVSTLELGDSALYLCASSLDHRGQYNSPLHFGNGTRLTVT.

CDR3 sequence: CASSPISRTGSSGNTIYF. The CDR3 nucleotides are TGTGCCAGCTCACCTATATCAAGGACAGGGAGCTCTGGAAACACCATATATTTT. The chain is built from TRBV18 and TRBJ1-3; the match to TRBD1 covers 8 bases. J gave up 0 bases and V 3 bases, and 10 bases lay outside the gene matches. This CDR3 is 18 amino acids long. Germline V gene sequence: CDR1 KGHSH, CDR2 LQKENI.

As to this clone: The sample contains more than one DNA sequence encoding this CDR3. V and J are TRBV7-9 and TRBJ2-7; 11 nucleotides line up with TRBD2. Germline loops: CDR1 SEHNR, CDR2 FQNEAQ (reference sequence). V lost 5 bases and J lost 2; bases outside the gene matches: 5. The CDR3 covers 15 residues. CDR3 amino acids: CASSRGTSGAYEQYF. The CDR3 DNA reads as TGTGCCAGCAGCCGTGGGACTAGCGGCGCCTACGAGCAGTACTTC.

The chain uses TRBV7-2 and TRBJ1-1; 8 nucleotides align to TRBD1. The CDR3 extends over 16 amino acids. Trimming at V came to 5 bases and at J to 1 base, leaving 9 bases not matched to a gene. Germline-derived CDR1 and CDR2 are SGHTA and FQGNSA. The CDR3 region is CASSLRTGRSNTEAFF. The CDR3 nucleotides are TGTGCCAGCAGCCTGAGGACAGGGAGGTCGAACACTGAAGCTTTCTTT.

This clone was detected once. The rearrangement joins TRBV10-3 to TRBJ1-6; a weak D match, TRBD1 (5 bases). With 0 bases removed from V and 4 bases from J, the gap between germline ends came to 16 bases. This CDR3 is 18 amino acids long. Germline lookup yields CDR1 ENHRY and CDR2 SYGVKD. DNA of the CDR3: TGTGCCATCAGTGAGTCTAAGGGGACGGGACTGTATAATTCACCCCTCCACTTT. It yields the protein CAISESKGTGLYNSPLHF.

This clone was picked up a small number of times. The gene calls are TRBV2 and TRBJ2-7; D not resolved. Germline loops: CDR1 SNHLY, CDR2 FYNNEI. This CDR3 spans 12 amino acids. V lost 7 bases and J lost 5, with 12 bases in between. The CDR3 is CASIPDRDEQYF. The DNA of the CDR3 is TGTGCCAGCATTCCTGACCGGGACGAGCAGTACTTC. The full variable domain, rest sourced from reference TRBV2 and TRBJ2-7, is EPEVTQTPSHQVTQMGQEVILRCVPISNHLYFYWYRQILGQKVEFLVSFYNNEISEKSEIFDDQFSVERPDGSNFTLKIRSTKLEDSAMYFCASIPDRDEQYFGPGTRLTVT.

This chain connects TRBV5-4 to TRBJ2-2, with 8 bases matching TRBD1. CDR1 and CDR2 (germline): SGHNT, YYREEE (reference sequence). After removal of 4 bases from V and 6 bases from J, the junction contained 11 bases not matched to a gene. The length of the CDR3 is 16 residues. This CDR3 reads CASSIQGARFAGELFF. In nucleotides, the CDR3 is TGTGCCAGCAGCATCCAGGGGGCGCGTTTCGCCGGGGAGCTGTTTTTT.

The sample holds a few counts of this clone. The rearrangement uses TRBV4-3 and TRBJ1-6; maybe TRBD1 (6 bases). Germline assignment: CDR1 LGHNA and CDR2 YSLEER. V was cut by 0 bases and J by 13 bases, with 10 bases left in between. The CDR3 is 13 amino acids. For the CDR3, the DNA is TGCGCCAGCAGCCAAGATACAGGGACCCCCCTCCACTTT. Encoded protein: CASSQDTGTPLHF.

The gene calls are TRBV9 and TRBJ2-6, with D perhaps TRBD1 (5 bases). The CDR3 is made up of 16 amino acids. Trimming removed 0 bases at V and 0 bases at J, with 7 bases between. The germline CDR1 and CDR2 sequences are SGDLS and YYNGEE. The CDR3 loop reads CASSVAQGSGANVLTF. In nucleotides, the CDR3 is TGTGCCAGCAGCGTAGCCCAGGGCTCTGGGGCCAACGTCCTGACTTTC.

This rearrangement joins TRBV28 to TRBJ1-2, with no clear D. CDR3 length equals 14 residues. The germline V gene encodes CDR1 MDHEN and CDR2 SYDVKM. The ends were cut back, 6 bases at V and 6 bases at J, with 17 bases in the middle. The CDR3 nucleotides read TGTGCCAGCAGAGAGCTCCGGGGAGTTGATGGCTACACCTTC. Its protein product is CASRELRGVDGYTF.

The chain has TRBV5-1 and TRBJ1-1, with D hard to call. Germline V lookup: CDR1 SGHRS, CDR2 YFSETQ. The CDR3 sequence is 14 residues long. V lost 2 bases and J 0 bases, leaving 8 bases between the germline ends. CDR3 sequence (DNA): TGCGCCAGCAGCTTTAACGGTTTGAACACTGAAGCTTTCTTT. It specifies CASSFNGLNTEAFF.

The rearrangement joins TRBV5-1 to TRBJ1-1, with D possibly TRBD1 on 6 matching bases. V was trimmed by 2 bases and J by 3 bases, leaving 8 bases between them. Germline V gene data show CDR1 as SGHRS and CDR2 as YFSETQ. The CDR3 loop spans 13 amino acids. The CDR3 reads CASSFKGDTEAFF. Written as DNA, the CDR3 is TGCGCCAGCAGCTTCAAGGGGGACACTGAAGCTTTCTTT.

The CDR3 region is CASSPRSSGGADTQYF. CDR3 bases: TGTGCCAGCTCACCACGGAGTAGCGGGGGGGCAGATACGCAGTATTTT. This chain links TRBV18 with TRBJ2-3, with TRBD2 identical over 11 bases. The CDR3 loop spans 16 amino acids. V dropped 1 base and J dropped 4; count of bases not matched to a gene: 4. Germline V gives CDR1 KGHSH, CDR2 LQKENI.

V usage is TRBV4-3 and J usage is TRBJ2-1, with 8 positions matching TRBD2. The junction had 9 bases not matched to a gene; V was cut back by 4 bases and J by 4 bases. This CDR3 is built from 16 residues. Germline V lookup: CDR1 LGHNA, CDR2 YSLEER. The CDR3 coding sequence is TGCGCCAGCAGCCCCAGTGGGAGCGGGGGATACAATGAGCAGTTCTTC. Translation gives CASSPSGSGGYNEQFF.

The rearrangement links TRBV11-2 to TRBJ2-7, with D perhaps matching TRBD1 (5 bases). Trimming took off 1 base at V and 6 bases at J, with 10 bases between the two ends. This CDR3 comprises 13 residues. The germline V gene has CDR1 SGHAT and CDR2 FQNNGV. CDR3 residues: CASSLVSGPEQYF. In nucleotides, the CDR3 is TGTGCCAGCAGCTTAGTGTCAGGGCCCGAGCAGTACTTC.

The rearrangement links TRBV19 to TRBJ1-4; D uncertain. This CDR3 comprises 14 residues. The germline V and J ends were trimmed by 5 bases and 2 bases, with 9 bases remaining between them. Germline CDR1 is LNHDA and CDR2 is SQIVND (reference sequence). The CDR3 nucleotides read TGTGCCAGTAGTCGTACAGCTACTAATGAAAAACTGTTTTTT. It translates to CASSRTATNEKLFF.

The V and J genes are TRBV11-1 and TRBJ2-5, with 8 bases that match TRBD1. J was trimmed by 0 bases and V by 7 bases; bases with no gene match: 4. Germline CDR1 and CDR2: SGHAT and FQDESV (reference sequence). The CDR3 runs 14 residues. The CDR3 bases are TGTGCCAGCAACCACAGGGGGTACCAAGAGACCCAGTACTTC. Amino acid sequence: CASNHRGYQETQYF. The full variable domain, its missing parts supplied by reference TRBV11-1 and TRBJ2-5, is EAEVAQSPRYKITEKSQAVAFWCDPISGHATLYWYRQILGQGPELLVQFQDESVVDDSQLPKDRFSAERLKGVDSTLKIQPAELGDSAMYLCASNHRGYQETQYFGPGTRLLVL.

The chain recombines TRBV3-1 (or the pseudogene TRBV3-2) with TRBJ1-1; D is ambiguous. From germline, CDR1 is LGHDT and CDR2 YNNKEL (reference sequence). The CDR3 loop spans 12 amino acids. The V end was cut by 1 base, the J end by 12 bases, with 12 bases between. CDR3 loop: CASSQGKGRTFF. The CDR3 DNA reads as TGTGCCAGCAGCCAAGGAAAAGGGAGGACTTTCTTT.

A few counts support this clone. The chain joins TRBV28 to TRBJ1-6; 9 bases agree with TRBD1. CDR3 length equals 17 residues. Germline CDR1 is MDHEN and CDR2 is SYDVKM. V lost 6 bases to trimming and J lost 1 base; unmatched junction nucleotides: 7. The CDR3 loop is CASSRRDRASYNSPLHF. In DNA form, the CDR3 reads TGTGCCAGCAGCCGACGGGACAGGGCTTCCTATAATTCACCCCTCCACTTT.

The CDR3 reads CASSSGTGGDYGYTF. CDR3 sequence (DNA): TGCGCCAGCAGCTCAGGGACAGGGGGAGATTATGGCTACACCTTC. V and J are TRBV5-1 and TRBJ1-2; TRBD1 agrees at 11 bases. The CDR3 is 15 amino acids. Germline loops: CDR1 SGHRS, CDR2 YFSETQ. V was pared by 3 bases and J by 5 bases, with 6 bases of the junction left unmatched.

CDR3 nucleotides: TGTGCCAGCAGCGTAAGGGGAGAGACCCAGTACTTC. This codes for CASSVRGETQYF. The rearrangement joins TRBV11-2 to TRBJ2-5; D perhaps matches TRBD1 (5 bases). Germline lookup yields CDR1 SGHAT and CDR2 FQNNGV. V dropped 5 bases and J dropped 4 bases, with 8 bases sitting between them. This CDR3 comprises 12 residues.

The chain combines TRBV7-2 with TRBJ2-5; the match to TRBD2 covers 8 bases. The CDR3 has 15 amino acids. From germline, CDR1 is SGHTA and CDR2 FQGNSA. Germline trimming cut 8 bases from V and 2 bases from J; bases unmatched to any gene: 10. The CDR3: CASGGAGGRQETQYF. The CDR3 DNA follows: TGTGCCAGCGGAGGTGCGGGGGGTAGACAAGAGACCCAGTACTTC. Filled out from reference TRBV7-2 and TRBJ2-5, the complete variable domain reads GAGVSQSPSNKVTEKGKDVELRCDPISGHTALYWYRQSLGQGLEFLIYFQGNSAPDKSGLPSDRFSAERTGGSVSTLTIQRTQQEDSAVYLCASGGAGGRQETQYFGPGTRLLVL.

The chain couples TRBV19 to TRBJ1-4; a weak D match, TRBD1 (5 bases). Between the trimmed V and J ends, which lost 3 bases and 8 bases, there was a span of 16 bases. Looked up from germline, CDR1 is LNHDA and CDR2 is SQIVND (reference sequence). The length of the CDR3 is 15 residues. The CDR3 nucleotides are TGTGCCAGTAGTATGACAGCCACGGGAGGGGAAAAACTGTTTTTT. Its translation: CASSMTATGGEKLFF.

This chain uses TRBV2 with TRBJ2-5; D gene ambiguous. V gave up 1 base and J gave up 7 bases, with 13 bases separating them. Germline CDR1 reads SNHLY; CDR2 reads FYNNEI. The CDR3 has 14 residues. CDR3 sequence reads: CASSEENGLGTQYF. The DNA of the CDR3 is TGTGCCAGCAGTGAAGAGAATGGGCTCGGGACCCAGTACTTC.

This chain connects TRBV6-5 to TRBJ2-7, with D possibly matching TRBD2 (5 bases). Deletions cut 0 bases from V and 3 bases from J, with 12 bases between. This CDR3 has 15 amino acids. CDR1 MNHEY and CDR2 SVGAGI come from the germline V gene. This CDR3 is CASSYSARANYEQYF. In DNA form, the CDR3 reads TGTGCCAGCAGTTACTCGGCGCGGGCGAACTACGAGCAGTACTTC.

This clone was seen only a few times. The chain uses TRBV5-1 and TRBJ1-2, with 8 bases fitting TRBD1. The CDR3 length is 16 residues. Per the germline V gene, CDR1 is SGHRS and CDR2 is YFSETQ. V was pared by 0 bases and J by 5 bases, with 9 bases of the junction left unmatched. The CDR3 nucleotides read TGCGCCAGCAGCTTGGGTGGGACAGGAGAGGGATATGGCTACACCTTC. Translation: CASSLGGTGEGYGYTF.

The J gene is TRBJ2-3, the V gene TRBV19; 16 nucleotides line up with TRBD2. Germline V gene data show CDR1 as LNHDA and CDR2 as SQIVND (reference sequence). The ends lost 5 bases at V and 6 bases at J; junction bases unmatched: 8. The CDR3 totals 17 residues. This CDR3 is CASSLGLAGGPGDTQYF. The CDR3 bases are TGTGCCAGTAGTCTGGGACTAGCGGGGGGGCCCGGGGATACGCAGTATTTT.